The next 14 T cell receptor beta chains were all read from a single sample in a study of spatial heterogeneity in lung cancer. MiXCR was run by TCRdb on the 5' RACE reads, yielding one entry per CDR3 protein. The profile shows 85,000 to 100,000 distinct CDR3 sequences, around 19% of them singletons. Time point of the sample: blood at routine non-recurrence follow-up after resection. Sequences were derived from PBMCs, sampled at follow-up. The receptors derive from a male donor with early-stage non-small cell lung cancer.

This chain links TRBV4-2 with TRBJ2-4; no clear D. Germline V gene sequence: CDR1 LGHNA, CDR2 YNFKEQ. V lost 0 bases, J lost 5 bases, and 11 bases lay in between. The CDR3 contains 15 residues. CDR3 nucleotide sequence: TGTGCCAGCAGCCAAGATCGTGGGGTGGAAAACATTCAGTACTTC. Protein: CASSQDRGVENIQYF.

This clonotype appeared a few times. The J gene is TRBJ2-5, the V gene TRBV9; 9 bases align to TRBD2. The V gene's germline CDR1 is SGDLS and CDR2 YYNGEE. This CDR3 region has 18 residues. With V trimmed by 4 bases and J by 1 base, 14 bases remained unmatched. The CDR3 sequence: CASSPGLSAGGLQETQYF. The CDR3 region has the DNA TGTGCCAGCAGCCCGGGACTCTCAGCGGGGGGCCTCCAAGAGACCCAGTACTTC.

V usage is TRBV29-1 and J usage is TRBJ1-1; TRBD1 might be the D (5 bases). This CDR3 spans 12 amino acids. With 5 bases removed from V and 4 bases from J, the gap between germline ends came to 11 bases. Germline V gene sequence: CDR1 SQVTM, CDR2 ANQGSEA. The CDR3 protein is CSVQGVGTEAFF. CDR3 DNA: TGCAGCGTTCAAGGGGTAGGCACTGAAGCTTTCTTT.

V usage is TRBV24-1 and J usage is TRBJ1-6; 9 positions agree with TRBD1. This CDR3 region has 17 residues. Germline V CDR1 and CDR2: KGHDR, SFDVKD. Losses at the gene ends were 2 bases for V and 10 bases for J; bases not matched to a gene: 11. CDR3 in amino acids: CATSDSVGQGKRSPLHF. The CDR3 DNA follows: TGTGCCACCAGTGATTCGGTGGGACAGGGAAAACGATCACCCCTCCACTTT.

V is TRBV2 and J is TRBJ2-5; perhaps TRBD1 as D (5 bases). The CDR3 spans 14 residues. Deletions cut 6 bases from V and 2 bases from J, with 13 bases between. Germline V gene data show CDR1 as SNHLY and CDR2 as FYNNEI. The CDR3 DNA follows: TGTGCCAGCAGGGGCGACAGTCGACAAGAGACCCAGTACTTC. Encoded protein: CASRGDSRQETQYF.

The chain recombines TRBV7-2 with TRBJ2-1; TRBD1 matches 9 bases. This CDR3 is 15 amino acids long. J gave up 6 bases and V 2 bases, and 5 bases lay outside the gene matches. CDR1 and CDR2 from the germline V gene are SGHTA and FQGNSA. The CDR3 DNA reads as TGTGCCAGCAGCTTACGACAGGGGGTTTCCAATGAGCAGTTCTTC. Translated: CASSLRQGVSNEQFF. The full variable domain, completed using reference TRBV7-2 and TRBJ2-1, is GAGVSQSPSNKVTEKGKDVELRCDPISGHTALYWYRQSLGQGLEFLIYFQGNSAPDKSGLPSDRFSAERTGGSVSTLTIQRTQQEDSAVYLCASSLRQGVSNEQFFGPGTRLTVL.

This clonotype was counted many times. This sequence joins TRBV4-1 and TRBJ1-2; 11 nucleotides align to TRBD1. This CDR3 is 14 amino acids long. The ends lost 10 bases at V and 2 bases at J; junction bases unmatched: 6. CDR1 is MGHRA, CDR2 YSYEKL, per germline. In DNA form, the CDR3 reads TGCGCCACCAGTCGGGACAGGGGGAACTATGGCTACACCTTC. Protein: CATSRDRGNYGYTF.

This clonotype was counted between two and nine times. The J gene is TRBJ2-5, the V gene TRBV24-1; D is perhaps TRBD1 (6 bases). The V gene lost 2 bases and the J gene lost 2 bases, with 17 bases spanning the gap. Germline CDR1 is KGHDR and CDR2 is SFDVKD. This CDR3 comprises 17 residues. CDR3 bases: TGTGCCACCAGTGATTCGGTCAGGGGACGCTCTCAAGAGACCCAGTACTTC. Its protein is CATSDSVRGRSQETQYF.

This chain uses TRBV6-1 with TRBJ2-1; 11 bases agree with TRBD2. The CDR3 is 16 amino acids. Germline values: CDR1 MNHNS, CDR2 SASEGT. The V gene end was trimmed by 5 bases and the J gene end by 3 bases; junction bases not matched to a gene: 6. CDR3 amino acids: CASSLEGTSGYNEQFF. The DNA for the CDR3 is TGTGCCAGCAGTCTAGAAGGGACTAGCGGCTACAATGAGCAGTTCTTC.

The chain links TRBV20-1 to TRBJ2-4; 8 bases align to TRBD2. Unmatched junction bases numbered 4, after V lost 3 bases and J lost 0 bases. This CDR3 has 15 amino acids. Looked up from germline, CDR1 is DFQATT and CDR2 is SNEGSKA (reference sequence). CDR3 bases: TGCAGTGCTAGGTCGCGGGGGGCAGCCAAAAACATTCAGTACTTC. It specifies CSARSRGAAKNIQYF.

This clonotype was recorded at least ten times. Here the CDR3 reads CASGWVTEAFF. The DNA for the CDR3 is TGTGCCAGCGGTTGGGTCACTGAAGCTTTCTTT. The J gene is TRBJ1-1, the V gene TRBV6-2 or TRBV6-3, with unresolved D. V was clipped by 8 bases and J by 4 bases, with 8 bases between them. The CDR3 is 11 amino acids. Germline values: CDR1 MNHEY, CDR2 SVGEGT.

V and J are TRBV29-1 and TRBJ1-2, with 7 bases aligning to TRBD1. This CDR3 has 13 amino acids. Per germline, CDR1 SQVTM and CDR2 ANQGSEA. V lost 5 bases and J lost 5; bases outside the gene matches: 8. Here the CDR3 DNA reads TGCAGCGTTACCTACAGGGGCAAGTATGGCTACACCTTC. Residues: CSVTYRGKYGYTF.

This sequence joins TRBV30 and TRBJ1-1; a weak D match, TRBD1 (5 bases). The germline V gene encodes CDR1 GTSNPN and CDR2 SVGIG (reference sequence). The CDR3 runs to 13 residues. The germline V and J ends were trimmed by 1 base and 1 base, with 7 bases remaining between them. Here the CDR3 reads CAWSEGTNTEAFF. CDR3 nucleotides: TGTGCCTGGAGTGAGGGGACGAACACTGAAGCTTTCTTT.

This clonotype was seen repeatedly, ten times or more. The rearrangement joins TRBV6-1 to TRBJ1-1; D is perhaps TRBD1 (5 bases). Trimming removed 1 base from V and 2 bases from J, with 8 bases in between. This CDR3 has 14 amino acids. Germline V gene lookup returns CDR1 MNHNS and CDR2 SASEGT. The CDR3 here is CASSEGGPNTEAFF. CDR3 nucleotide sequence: TGTGCCAGCAGTGAAGGGGGACCCAACACTGAAGCTTTCTTT.